One sample yielded the 25 T cell receptor beta chains listed below, sequenced in a study of cytotoxic CD8 clonotypes in ibrutinib-treated CLL. Sequencing used immunoSEQ multiplex PCR; TCRdb keeps in-frame clones, though not all of them. The sample lists over 15,000 clones, 65% to 85% occurring once. Sequences were derived from PBMCs, sampled before ibrutinib treatment. Receptors were obtained from a human donor with chronic lymphocytic leukemia.

CDR3 bases: TGTGCCAGCAGGAACAGATACTCTAATTCACCCCTCCACTTT. Encoded protein: CASRNRYSNSPLHF. The chain is built from TRBV6-5 and TRBJ1-6; the D is unclear. Trimming removed 6 bases at V and 6 bases at J, with 12 bases between. Germline assignment: CDR1 MNHEY and CDR2 SVGAGI. CDR3 size: 14 residues.

This clone was counted a single time. The gene calls are TRBV28 and TRBJ1-1, with D hard to call. Germline CDR1 and CDR2: MDHEN and SYDVKM. CDR3 length equals 14 residues. The germline V and J ends were trimmed by 2 bases and 9 bases, with 16 bases remaining between them. In nucleotides, the CDR3 is TGTGCCAGCAGTTTAAGTACAGTCTTGAAAAAAGCTTTCTTT. Protein sequence: CASSLSTVLKKAFF. Together with reference TRBV28 and TRBJ1-1, the CDR3 gives the full variable domain: DVKVTQSSRYLVKRTGEKVFLECVQDMDHENMFWYRQDPGLGLRLIYFSYDVKMKEKGDIPEGYSVSREKKERFSLILESASTNQTSMYLCASSLSTVLKKAFFGQGTRLTVV.

The chain recombines TRBV10-3 with TRBJ2-6; 9 bases match TRBD2. Per germline, CDR1 ENHRY and CDR2 SYGVKD. The V gene end was trimmed by 9 bases and the J gene end by 0 bases; junction bases not matched to a gene: 9. This CDR3 contains 17 residues. The CDR3 loop is CAISERGDGSGANVLTF. CDR3 in DNA: TGTGCCATTTCGGAGCGGGGGGACGGCTCTGGGGCCAACGTCCTGACTTTC.

This clone was counted once. A far larger clone is off by one base, so a read error is likely. The gene calls are TRBV5-1 and TRBJ2-7; weak D call: TRBD2 (5 bases). The CDR3 is 13 residues long. Germline loops: CDR1 SGHRS, CDR2 YFSETQ. V was cut by 5 bases and J by 4 bases, with 13 bases left in between. The CDR3: CASRSGPWYEQYF. Here the CDR3 DNA reads TGCGCCAGCAGGAGCGGCCCGTGGTACGAGCAGTACTTC.

The chain is built from TRBV9 and TRBJ2-3; 8 nucleotides line up with TRBD1. The germline V gene has CDR1 SGDLS and CDR2 YYNGEE. CDR3 length equals 15 residues. With V trimmed by 4 bases and J by 2 bases, 6 bases remained unmatched. CDR3: CASSPQGAFTDTQYF. In nucleotides, the CDR3 is TGTGCCAGCAGCCCGCAGGGGGCTTTCACAGATACGCAGTATTTT.

The rearrangement uses TRBV5-6 and TRBJ1-2; 8 bases fit TRBD1. The CDR3 is 14 amino acids. V shed 4 bases and J 4 bases; nucleotides not matched to a gene: 6. From germline, CDR1 is SGHDT and CDR2 YYEEEE. CDR3 region: CASSRDRIPYGYTF. The CDR3 DNA follows: TGTGCCAGCAGCCGGGACAGGATCCCCTATGGCTACACCTTC. Together with reference TRBV5-6 and TRBJ1-2, the CDR3 gives the full variable domain: DAGVTQSPTHLIKTRGQQVTLRCSPKSGHDTVSWYQQALGQGPQFIFQYYEEEERQRGNFPDRFSGHQFPNYSSELNVNALLLGDSALYLCASSRDRIPYGYTFGSGTRLTVV.

V gene TRBV7-3 combines with J gene TRBJ2-1, with D uncertain. The germline CDR1 and CDR2 sequences are SGHTA and FQGTGA. This CDR3 contains 11 residues. Trimming shortened V by 7 bases and J by 15 bases, and 16 bases separated the two germline ends. The CDR3 here is CASTPSFCRFF. DNA of the CDR3: TGTGCCAGCACCCCGTCTTTTTGTCGGTTCTTC.

The genes are TRBV5-1 and TRBJ1-6, with 8 bases fitting TRBD1. Trimming cost V 3 bases and J 5 bases; bases outside gene matches: 4. The CDR3 length is 15 residues. Germline assignment: CDR1 SGHRS and CDR2 YFSETQ. The CDR3 nucleotides are TGCGCCAGCAGCTCGGGACAGGCCCATAATTCACCCCTCCACTTT. Translated, it gives CASSSGQAHNSPLHF.

V usage is TRBV7-2 and J usage is TRBJ1-4; TRBD1 matches at 8 bases. Germline CDR1 is SGHTA and CDR2 is FQGNSA. The length of the CDR3 is 15 residues. V gave up 4 bases and J gave up 4 bases; unmatched junction bases: 5. The chain's CDR3 is CASSWTGTSNEKLFF. In DNA, the CDR3 is TGTGCCAGCAGCTGGACAGGGACGAGTAATGAAAAACTGTTTTTT. Complete variable domain (other parts from reference TRBV7-2 and TRBJ1-4): GAGVSQSPSNKVTEKGKDVELRCDPISGHTALYWYRQSLGQGLEFLIYFQGNSAPDKSGLPSDRFSAERTGGSVSTLTIQRTQQEDSAVYLCASSWTGTSNEKLFFGSGTQLSVL.

This sequence joins TRBV2 and TRBJ2-2, with a weak D call TRBD1 (5 bases). V lost 3 bases and J 5 bases, leaving 19 bases between the germline ends. Looked up from germline, CDR1 is SNHLY and CDR2 is FYNNEI. The CDR3 length is 17 residues. The DNA for the CDR3 is TGTGCCAGCAGTGACCCGGAAGGCCAGGGATGGACCGGGGAGCTGTTTTTT. Its protein product is CASSDPEGQGWTGELFF.

The chain carries TRBV5-5 and TRBJ2-4; 8 bases fit TRBD1. The J segment lost 6 bases and the V segment lost 4 bases, leaving 9 bases of the junction unmatched. The CDR3 totals 15 residues. The germline V gene has CDR1 SGHKS and CDR2 YYEKEE (reference sequence). The CDR3 DNA sequence: TGTGCCAGCAGCGGAACGGGACAGGTGGGAAACATTCAGTACTTC. Translation: CASSGTGQVGNIQYF.

This clone was recorded a few times. Other DNA variants within this sample encode the same CDR3. The chain combines TRBV6-5 with TRBJ2-5; D unclear. V was shortened by 2 bases and J by 5 bases, with 3 bases between the two germline ends. The CDR3 spans 11 residues. Germline values: CDR1 MNHEY, CDR2 SVGAGI. CDR3 DNA sequence: TGTGCCAGCAGTTACGGGGAGACCCAGTACTTC. Its protein is CASSYGETQYF.

The V and J genes are TRBV7-9 and TRBJ1-2, with D tentatively TRBD1 (5 bases). CDR3 length equals 14 residues. Trimming cost V 5 bases and J 0 bases, with 10 bases left between them. Germline CDR1 and CDR2: SEHNR and FQNEAQ (reference sequence). CDR3 sequence: CASSPRDANYGYTF. CDR3 bases: TGTGCCAGCAGCCCTCGGGACGCTAACTATGGCTACACCTTC.

The V gene is TRBV5-1, the J gene TRBJ2-7, with 11 bases aligning to TRBD1. Per germline, CDR1 SGHRS and CDR2 YFSETQ. Losses at the gene ends were 4 bases for V and 1 base for J; bases not matched to a gene: 4. This CDR3 comprises 15 residues. The CDR3 loop reads CASSHGTGGSYEQYF. CDR3 DNA sequence: TGCGCCAGCAGCCACGGGACAGGGGGGTCCTACGAGCAGTACTTC.

The rearrangement uses TRBV5-1 and TRBJ1-4, with D tentatively TRBD1 (5 bases). The CDR3 contains 14 residues. Trimming took 2 bases from V and 10 from J, leaving 15 bases between them. CDR1 is SGHRS and CDR2 is YFSETQ in the germline V gene. The CDR3 region has the DNA TGCGCCAGCAGCTTCGAGACAGCTGGAACAAAACTGTTTTTT. Translated, it gives CASSFETAGTKLFF. The full variable domain, completed using reference TRBV5-1 and TRBJ1-4, is KAGVTQTPRYLIKTRGQQVTLSCSPISGHRSVSWYQQTPGQGLQFLFEYFSETQRNKGNFPGRFSGRQFSNSRSEMNVSTLELGDSALYLCASSFETAGTKLFFGSGTQLSVL.

This chain joins TRBV19 and TRBJ2-5; D might be TRBD1 (6 bases). The length of the CDR3 is 17 residues. CDR1 and CDR2 (germline): LNHDA, SQIVND (reference sequence). Between the trimmed V and J ends, which lost 2 bases and 1 base, there was a span of 17 bases. The CDR3 spells CASSIRGRGLRQETQYF. For the CDR3, the DNA is TGTGCCAGTAGTATAAGGGGCAGGGGTCTACGCCAAGAGACCCAGTACTTC.

This clone is medium-sized. The rearrangement links TRBV7-9 to TRBJ1-2; perhaps TRBD1 as D (6 bases). This CDR3 has 15 amino acids. Deletions cut 3 bases from V and 7 bases from J, with 18 bases between. Germline CDR1 is SEHNR and CDR2 is FQNEAQ (reference sequence). Here the CDR3 DNA reads TGTGCCAGCAGCTTGGGGGCATCAGGGAGGAGTGGCTACACCTTC. Its translation is CASSLGASGRSGYTF. The variable domain in full, completed from reference TRBV7-9 and TRBJ1-2, reads DTGVSQNPRHKITKRGQNVTFRCDPISEHNRLYWYRQTLGQGPEFLTYFQNEAQLEKSRLLSDRFSAERPKGSFSTLEIQRTEQGDSAMYLCASSLGASGRSGYTFGSGTRLTVV.

This rearrangement joins TRBV10-3 to TRBJ2-7; weak D call: TRBD2 (5 bases). This CDR3 spans 14 amino acids. Germline V gene lookup returns CDR1 ENHRY and CDR2 SYGVKD. Trimming pared 0 bases from V and 2 bases from J, leaving 8 bases between. CDR3 DNA sequence: TGTGCCATCAGTGAGTCATCCGGGACCTACGAGCAGTACTTC. It codes for CAISESSGTYEQYF.

V usage is TRBV27 and J usage is TRBJ2-7, with 10 bases that match TRBD2. The trim removed 8 bases at V and 3 bases at J, leaving 10 bases unmatched. The CDR3 extends over 15 amino acids. CDR1 MNHEY and CDR2 SMNVEV come from the germline V gene (reference sequence). In nucleotides, the CDR3 is TGTGCCAGCCAAACGAAGCGGGGGGGCCTCTACGAGCAGTACTTC. Its protein product is CASQTKRGGLYEQYF.

This clone has a handful of counts. This rearrangement joins TRBV6-4 to TRBJ1-2; TRBD1 matches at 7 bases. The V and J ends lost 5 bases and 7 bases, in that order; junction bases with no gene match: 7. The CDR3 is 13 residues long. In germline, CDR1 is MRHNA, CDR2 SNTAGT. The CDR3 is CASSRTGDGGYTF. CDR3 in DNA: TGTGCCAGCAGTAGAACAGGGGATGGTGGCTACACCTTC.

The chain recombines TRBV4-1 with TRBJ1-6, with a tentative D call TRBD1 (6 bases). The V end was cut by 1 base, the J end by 10 bases, with 23 bases between. Germline V lookup: CDR1 MGHRA, CDR2 YSYEKL. This CDR3 has 18 residues. Here the CDR3 reads CASSQALRGGPGRSPLHF. The CDR3 region has the DNA TGCGCCAGCAGCCAAGCTCTCAGGGGCGGTCCCGGGCGGTCACCCCTCCACTTT.

The chain has TRBV4-3 and TRBJ2-7; 8 bases fit TRBD1. Germline lookup yields CDR1 LGHNA and CDR2 YSLEER. This CDR3 is 15 amino acids long. J lost 0 bases, V lost 2 bases, and 3 bases had no gene match. This CDR3 is CASSQSGGTSYEQYF. The CDR3 DNA follows: TGCGCCAGCAGCCAATCAGGGGGCACCTCCTACGAGCAGTACTTC.

The chain recombines TRBV9 with TRBJ1-1; TRBD1 matches at 12 bases. Germline CDR1 reads SGDLS; CDR2 reads YYNGEE. This CDR3 is 15 amino acids long. V trimming: 0 bases; J trimming: 6 bases; junction bases outside the gene matches: 3. CDR3 sequence reads: CASSVVGTGGSEAFF. For the CDR3, the DNA is TGTGCCAGCAGCGTAGTTGGGACAGGGGGCTCTGAAGCTTTCTTT.

J is TRBJ2-7 and V is TRBV18; no clear D gene. Germline values: CDR1 KGHSH, CDR2 LQKENI. Trimming removed 0 bases from V and 5 bases from J, with 5 bases in between. The CDR3 runs 12 residues. Here the CDR3 reads CASSPPGNEQYF. The CDR3 nucleotides read TGTGCCAGCTCACCACCGGGAAACGAGCAGTACTTC.

The chain employs TRBV9 and TRBJ2-3, with D perhaps matching TRBD1 (6 bases). Germline V gene data show CDR1 as SGDLS and CDR2 as YYNGEE. Trimming removed 3 bases at V and 5 bases at J, with 10 bases between. The CDR3 has 13 residues. The CDR3 reads CASSGGQIDTQYF. The CDR3 DNA is TGTGCCAGCAGCGGGGGGCAAATAGATACGCAGTATTTT.